This TCR beta chain was found in a study of blood T cells in healthy people across ages. CDR3 length equals 14 residues. In germline, CDR1 is MNHNS, CDR2 SASEGT. V was pared by 1 base and J by 2 bases, with 6 bases between. Concerning this clonotype: What it recognizes is unknown.

Study-wide results and limits: Calculation of diversity from one million T cells yielded estimates considered to be underestimates.

A sample-barcoded 5' primer and a J-beta primer mix were used in a second PCR of roughly 7 to 11 cycles. A minimum of 2.5 million CDR3-containing paired-end reads was obtained for each sample. TCRdb analysed the 5' RACE reads with MiXCR anew, one entry per CDR3 protein. The sample has approximately 780,000 distinct CDR3 sequences; around 25% are singletons. The same specimen was also included in a second study, on T cells of mothers and their children.

The sample consisted of blood. This clonotype was obtained from a boy aged 5-17 years in good health. This chain uses TRBV6-1 with TRBJ1-3; perhaps TRBD1 as D (6 bases). CDR3 in amino acids: CASSEDRAGNTIYF. CDR3 sequence (DNA): TGTGCCAGCAGTGAAGACAGGGCTGGAAACACCATATATTTT.